This T cell receptor beta chain derives from a study of CD8+ T cells in alopecia areata. J gave up 4 bases and V 7 bases, and 6 bases lay outside the gene matches. The CDR3 runs 13 residues. Germline values: CDR1 SQVTM, CDR2 ANQGSEA. Treatment of the sample: oral pan-JAK inhibitor, 5-10 mg twice daily. Individuals with alopecia areata gave both lesional scalp punch biopsies and peripheral blood for collection. The study, taken as a whole, reports: The link between baseline CD8+ expansion and response remains uncertain with one nonresponder. More clonal than normal scalp was lesional scalp, particularly alopecia totalis/universalis. Many of the expanded lesional clones endured in scalp and blood while on tofacitinib.

On this clone: Its antigen is still unknown.

Extraction of RNA preceded its reverse transcription into cDNA, which served as the sequencing template. Clones were sequenced by immunoSEQ multiplex PCR, and TCRdb holds only the in-frame ones, with some missing. The sample lists about 200,000 clones, around 66% occurring once. V is TRBV29-1 and J is TRBJ1-3; 8 nucleotides match TRBD1. The material was CD4+ T cells sorted from blood, obtained at week 4, from a patient treated with tofacitinib. The source of this sequence is a human donor with alopecia areata. The CDR3 nucleotides read TGCAGCGCCTTGGACAGGGACGGAAACACCATATATTTT. Its protein product is CSALDRDGNTIYF.